The 18 T cell receptor beta chains below all came from one sample that was sequenced in a study of Tregs in tolerant kidney transplant recipients. The nonmyeloablative bone marrow transplants came from related graft donors, with transient mixed chimerism. Here immunoSEQ multiplex PCR was the method, and the copy in TCRdb shows in-frame clones only, minus some. Its listing shows around 32,000 clones. Here the sequenced sample was CD4+ T cells from blood (PBMCs), taken 24 months after the transplant. The source is a human patient who received a combined kidney and bone marrow transplant. Some T cells may trace back to the graft donor.

Remarks on this clone: The read stops 3 residues short of the end of the CDR3; the missing end is completed from the germline J gene. This chain joins TRBV20-1 and TRBJ2-7, with D tentatively TRBD2 (6 bases). The CDR3 sequence is 15 residues long. The ends were cut back, 3 bases at V and 5 bases at J, with 20 bases in the middle. The germline V gene encodes CDR1 DFQATT and CDR2 SNEGSKA (reference sequence). The CDR3 sequence is CSARRLGRPQDEQYF. The CDR3 bases that were read are TGCAGTGCTAGGAGACTAGGGCGACCTCAAGACGAG.

The CDR3 reads CSASLDTLGSYEQYF. The CDR3 DNA, read in part, is TGCAGTGCTTCCCTGGACACCCTGGGGTCCTACGAG. The rearrangement links TRBV20-1 to TRBJ2-7, with a tentative D call TRBD1 (5 bases). The missing CDR3 end, 3 residues past where the read stops, is filled in from the germline J gene. The CDR3 is 15 residues long. V lost 5 bases, J lost 1 base, and 18 bases lay in between. CDR1 is DFQATT and CDR2 is SNEGSKA in the germline V gene (reference sequence).

To note about this clone: The read gets to within 3 residues of the CDR3 end, and the germline J gene fills in the rest. V gene TRBV7-2 combines with J gene TRBJ2-1; TRBD2 matches 10 bases. CDR3 length: 15 amino acids. V was pared by 4 bases and J by 9 bases, with 9 bases of the junction left unmatched. Germline values: CDR1 SGHTA, CDR2 FQGNSA. This CDR3 reads CASSSSGRAEGEQFF. Partial CDR3 DNA: TGTGCCAGCAGCTCCAGCGGGAGGGCCGAGGGTGAG.

Turning to this clone: Sequencing ends 3 residues short of the CDR3 end; the germline J gene provides the rest. This chain links TRBV20-1 with TRBJ2-7, with D uncertain. V lost 0 bases to trimming and J lost 4 bases, with 16 bases between them. There are 15 residues in the CDR3. Germline CDR1 reads DFQATT; CDR2 reads SNEGSKA (reference sequence). CDR3 amino acids: CSARDSSERFYEQYF. The covered CDR3 bases are TGCAGTGCTAGAGATTCCAGCGAAAGGTTTTACGAG.

CDR3 sequence reads: CASSAGGFTEAFF. CDR3 DNA, as far as it was read: TGTGCCAGCAGCGCAGGAGGTTTTACTGAA. The gene calls are TRBV9 and TRBJ1-1; the D is unclear. Coverage ceases 3 residues before the CDR3 finishes, and the germline J gene fills in the end. Trimming shortened V by 3 bases and J by 5 bases, and 11 bases separated the two germline ends. The CDR3 has 13 residues. Germline CDR1 SGDLS, CDR2 YYNGEE.

Of note for this clone: The read terminates 3 residues ahead of where the CDR3 ends, so the germline J gene completes it. V gene TRBV20-1 combines with J gene TRBJ2-3; 8 bases match TRBD2. Germline assignment: CDR1 DFQATT and CDR2 SNEGSKA (reference sequence). The CDR3 is made up of 16 amino acids. Trimming took 2 bases from V and 3 from J; bases not matched to a gene: 10. This CDR3 is CSARYPAGVGTDTQYF. The sequenced CDR3 bases are TGCAGTGCTAGATACCCAGCGGGAGTAGGAACAGATACG.

Regarding this clone: Read data end 3 residues before the CDR3 end; the end is taken from the germline J gene. The chain combines TRBV20-1 with TRBJ2-1; 7 nucleotides line up with TRBD1. V was clipped by 5 bases and J by 2 bases; unmatched bases: 6. Germline-derived CDR1 and CDR2 are DFQATT and SNEGSKA (reference sequence). This CDR3 is built from 14 residues. This chain's CDR3 is CSALRDSAYNEQFF. The DNA read from the CDR3 is TGCAGTGCTCTCCGGGACAGTGCCTACAATGAG.

Comments on this clone: The CDR3 is cut off 3 residues early in the read; its end comes from the germline J gene. This chain joins TRBV9 and TRBJ1-1; D perhaps matches TRBD1 (6 bases). Germline V CDR1 and CDR2: SGDLS, YYNGEE. The CDR3 totals 14 residues. The germline V and J ends were trimmed by 0 bases and 6 bases, with 12 bases remaining between them. The sequenced part of the CDR3 DNA is TGTGCCAGCAGCGTAGTACAGGGATGGGCTGAA. As protein: CASSVVQGWAE. The entire CDR3 protein is CASSVVQGWAEAFF. The whole variable domain, remainder taken from reference TRBV9 and TRBJ1-1, is DSGVTQTPKHLITATGQRVTLRCSPRSGDLSVYWYQQSLDQGLQFLIQYYNGEERAKGNILERFSAQQFPDLHSELNLSSLELGDSALYFCASSVVQGWAEAFFGQGTRLTVV.

About this clone: The CDR3 goes on 3 residues after the read ends, and that part is filled in from the germline J gene. This chain links TRBV6-2 or TRBV6-3 with TRBJ2-2; possibly TRBD2 for D (5 bases). This CDR3 is built from 14 residues. Germline CDR1 reads MNHEY; CDR2 reads SVGEGT. Trimming removed 4 bases at V and 1 base at J, with 7 bases between. This CDR3 reads CASSWTLNTGELFF. CDR3 DNA, as far as it was read: TGTGCCAGCAGTTGGACTCTGAACACCGGGGAG.

Note on this clone: The CDR3 goes on 3 residues after the read ends, and that part is filled in from the germline J gene. The chain recombines TRBV19 with TRBJ2-3, with 7 bases that match TRBD1. The CDR3 totals 15 residues. V lost 1 base to trimming and J lost 2 bases; unmatched junction nucleotides: 3. Looked up from germline, CDR1 is LNHDA and CDR2 is SQIVND (reference sequence). The CDR3 here is CASSIGQGYTDTQYF. The DNA read from the CDR3 is TGTGCCAGTAGTATAGGACAGGGATACACAGATACG.

In the case of this clone: With the read ending 3 residues before the CDR3 end, the germline J gene is used to fill in that end. The chain links TRBV19 to TRBJ2-7, with D unclear. CDR3 size: 16 residues. V was shortened by 2 bases and J by 0 bases, with 14 bases between the two germline ends. Germline loops: CDR1 LNHDA, CDR2 SQIVND (reference sequence). CDR3 DNA (partial): TGTGCCAGTAGTATACAGGAAGCAAAAGACTCCTACGAG. Translation gives CASSIQEAKDSYE. The entire CDR3 protein is CASSIQEAKDSYEQYF.

Concerning this clone itself: The observed sequence ends 3 residues before the CDR3 terminus, with the missing tail filled in from the germline J gene. The chain recombines TRBV6-1 with TRBJ2-7; 8 nucleotides match TRBD2. V lost 4 bases and J lost 4; bases outside the gene matches: 6. Germline assignment: CDR1 MNHNS and CDR2 SASEGT. The CDR3 covers 14 residues. The DNA read from the CDR3 is TGTGCCAGCAGTGGACTAGCGCGAGGGTACGAG. Protein sequence: CASSGLARGYE. The CDR3 reads in full as CASSGLARGYEQYF.

To note about this clone: The CDR3 end lies 3 residues beyond the end of the read and is filled in from the germline J gene. The chain uses TRBV5-1 and TRBJ2-7; 7 positions agree with TRBD1. The CDR3 consists of 15 residues. The V gene end was trimmed by 1 base and the J gene end by 2 bases; junction bases not matched to a gene: 6. In germline, CDR1 is SGHRS, CDR2 YFSETQ. Here the CDR3 reads CASSLSLDRAYEQYF. The CDR3 bases that were read are TGCGCCAGCAGCTTGAGCTTAGACAGGGCCTACGAG.

Comment on this clone: Coverage ceases 3 residues before the CDR3 finishes, and the germline J gene fills in the end. The chain joins TRBV29-1 to TRBJ2-7; 8 positions agree with TRBD1. Germline lookup yields CDR1 SQVTM and CDR2 ANQGSEA. V gave up 6 bases and J gave up 6 bases; unmatched junction bases: 13. The CDR3 length is 14 residues. The CDR3 bases that were read are TGCAGCGTCCTCGGTGGACAGGGTCGCTCCGAG. This translates into CSVLGGQGRSE. The whole CDR3 sequence reads CSVLGGQGRSEQYF.

The CDR3 DNA, read in part, is TGTGCCACCAGCAGTGCGGCAGGGGTGGGAGAGACC. It encodes CATSSAAGVGET. The entire CDR3 is CATSSAAGVGETQYF. The rearrangement links TRBV15 to TRBJ2-5; D is possibly TRBD1 (6 bases). The read terminates 3 residues before the CDR3 end, so the remaining end is supplied by the germline J gene. This CDR3 has 15 residues. Germline CDR1 is LNHNV and CDR2 is YYDKDF (reference sequence). Between the trimmed V and J ends, which lost 3 bases and 4 bases, there was a span of 15 bases.

With respect to this clone: The CDR3 extends 3 residues past the end of the read, so its final part is completed from the germline J gene. The chain couples TRBV27 to TRBJ1-1; no definite D call. V shed 8 bases and J shed 1 base, with 14 bases lying between them. The CDR3 contains 14 residues. Germline CDR1 and CDR2: MNHEY and SMNVEV (reference sequence). CDR3 protein: CASRKPGANTEAFF. The covered CDR3 bases are TGTGCCAGCCGTAAGCCAGGTGCGAACACTGAA.

To note about this clone: Read data end 3 residues before the CDR3 end; the end is taken from the germline J gene. V and J are TRBV30 and TRBJ1-5; TRBD1 matches 7 bases. Germline V gene sequence: CDR1 GTSNPN, CDR2 SVGIG (reference sequence). V gave up 5 bases and J gave up 5 bases; unmatched junction bases: 12. The CDR3 has 15 residues. CDR3 protein: CAWGLSNRGDQPQHF. The part of the CDR3 DNA that was read is TGTGCCTGGGGGTTGAGCAACAGGGGCGATCAGCCC.

A note on this clone: Read sequence stops 3 residues before the CDR3 end, and the germline J gene provides the missing end. The rearrangement links TRBV5-8 to TRBJ1-3, with D unclear. Trimming took off 0 bases at V and 2 bases at J, with 6 bases between the two ends. Per the germline V gene, CDR1 is SGHTS and CDR2 is YDEGEE. The CDR3 is 14 amino acids. The CDR3 DNA, read in part, is TGTGCCAGCAGCTTGGATCCCACTGGAAACACC. Its protein is CASSLDPTGNT. The CDR3 reads in full as CASSLDPTGNTIYF.